These 32 T cell receptor beta chains originate from one sample sequenced in a study of blood T cell repertoires in COVID-19. TCRdb keeps only in-frame clones here, not all; method: immunoSEQ multiplex PCR. In the table there are a few hundred thousand clones, approximately 81% of which are singletons. Sequencing was done on a sample of PBMCs or T cells enriched from blood (not recorded which). These receptors were taken from a middle-aged man who had recovered from COVID-19.

This chain uses TRBV28 with TRBJ2-3; 15 bases fit TRBD2. The V gene end was trimmed by 5 bases and the J gene end by 5 bases; junction bases not matched to a gene: 5. Per the germline V gene, CDR1 is MDHEN and CDR2 is SYDVKM. The CDR3 consists of 16 residues. The CDR3 reads CASSRWTSGRGDTQYF. Here the CDR3 DNA reads TGTGCCAGCAGTCGCTGGACTAGCGGGAGGGGAGATACGCAGTATTTT.

This chain joins TRBV19 and TRBJ2-2, with TRBD1 identical over 7 bases. V shed 2 bases, J shed 0 bases, and the junction held 0 bases outside the gene matches. CDR1 is LNHDA, CDR2 SQIVND, per germline (reference sequence). This CDR3 has 15 amino acids. The CDR3 nucleotides are TGTGCCAGTAGTATACAGGGGGCGAACACCGGGGAGCTGTTTTTT. Translation: CASSIQGANTGELFF.

The chain employs TRBV6-5 and TRBJ1-2; D is perhaps TRBD1 (6 bases). This CDR3 has 13 amino acids. The germline gives CDR1 MNHEY, CDR2 SVGAGI. V gave up 6 bases and J gave up 3 bases, with 11 bases separating them. Here the CDR3 DNA reads TGTGCCAGCAGCCCGGACAGTTACTATGGCTACACCTTC. Its protein is CASSPDSYYGYTF.

The gene calls are TRBV24-1 and TRBJ1-2; 7 nucleotides agree with TRBD1. The CDR3 is 16 residues long. CDR1 and CDR2 from the germline V gene are KGHDR and SFDVKD. V trimming: 3 bases; J trimming: 2 bases; junction bases outside the gene matches: 8. The CDR3 region is CATSDATGTVNYGYTF. The CDR3 DNA reads as TGTGCCACCAGTGATGCTACCGGGACAGTCAACTATGGCTACACCTTC.

This chain connects TRBV27 to TRBJ1-2; tentative D call: TRBD1 (5 bases). Trimming cost V 3 bases and J 8 bases, with 13 bases left between them. Germline V CDR1 and CDR2: MNHEY, SMNVEV (reference sequence). This CDR3 has 13 residues. The CDR3 loop is CASSLGHKSGYTF. CDR3 bases: TGTGCCAGCAGTTTGGGGCACAAATCCGGCTACACCTTC.

The chain joins TRBV11-3 to TRBJ2-1; D ambiguous. Trimming pared 1 base from V and 9 bases from J, leaving 10 bases between. The CDR3 totals 13 residues. Germline V gene data show CDR1 as SGHNT and CDR2 as YENEEA. In DNA form, the CDR3 reads TGTGCCAGCAGCTTAGGGCTGCCTAGTGAGCAGTTCTTC. Translation gives CASSLGLPSEQFF.

This chain connects TRBV14 to TRBJ1-6, with D maybe TRBD1 (5 bases). V was cut by 1 base and J by 10 bases, with 11 bases left in between. Germline CDR1 is SGHDN and CDR2 is FVKESK. The CDR3 runs to 14 residues. The CDR3 nucleotides read TGTGCCAGCAGCCAAGTGGCAGGGCCATCACCCCTCCACTTT. Protein sequence: CASSQVAGPSPLHF.

This clone was detected only a few times. The J gene is TRBJ2-3, the V gene TRBV14; the D gene is possibly TRBD1 (5 bases). V gave up 3 bases and J gave up 2 bases, with 12 bases separating them. Germline V gene data show CDR1 as SGHDN and CDR2 as FVKESK. The CDR3 loop spans 15 amino acids. CDR3 in DNA: TGTGCCAGCAGCCAGCAGGACACCTACACAGATACGCAGTATTTT. This codes for CASSQQDTYTDTQYF.

V is TRBV2 and J is TRBJ2-1, with D possibly being TRBD1 (7 bases). V was pared by 8 bases and J by 0 bases, with 20 bases between. Looked up from germline, CDR1 is SNHLY and CDR2 is FYNNEI. The CDR3 is 17 residues long. CDR3 in DNA: TGTGCCAGCTTGGGGACAGAGGGAGGACTCTCCTACAATGAGCAGTTCTTC. Translating it yields CASLGTEGGLSYNEQFF.

V is TRBV30 and J is TRBJ2-5; a possible D gene is TRBD2 (5 bases). In germline, CDR1 is GTSNPN, CDR2 SVGIG (reference sequence). The CDR3 length is 11 residues. Trimming removed 2 bases from V and 5 bases from J, with 6 bases in between. DNA for the CDR3: TGTGCCTGGAGTTCGGGGGAGACCCAGTACTTC. Its translation: CAWSSGETQYF.

This clone was seen just once. V and J are TRBV4-3 and TRBJ2-3; no definite D call. The V gene's germline CDR1 is LGHNA and CDR2 YSLEER. The CDR3 extends over 14 amino acids. Trimming removed 3 bases at V and 2 bases at J, with 9 bases between. The CDR3 bases are TGCGCCAGCAGCCATGCAGACTCCACAGATACGCAGTATTTT. Its protein product is CASSHADSTDTQYF.

The rearrangement uses TRBV5-1 and TRBJ2-7; 7 bases match TRBD1. V shed 4 bases and J 5 bases; nucleotides not matched to a gene: 15. The CDR3 has 16 amino acids. Germline V gene data show CDR1 as SGHRS and CDR2 as YFSETQ. CDR3 sequence reads: CASSTRDSASPDEQYF. DNA for the CDR3: TGCGCCAGCAGCACCCGGGACAGCGCCTCGCCTGACGAGCAGTACTTC.

V gene TRBV5-1 combines with J gene TRBJ1-4; TRBD1 matches 8 bases. There are 17 residues in the CDR3. The junction had 11 bases not matched to a gene; V was cut back by 4 bases and J by 3 bases. CDR1 and CDR2 (germline): SGHRS, YFSETQ. DNA of the CDR3: TGCGCCAGCAGCGGGAGGACAGGGCACGGGGCTAATGAAAAACTGTTTTTT. The encoded protein is CASSGRTGHGANEKLFF.

This chain connects TRBV14 to TRBJ2-2; D is ambiguous. The V gene's germline CDR1 is SGHDN and CDR2 FVKESK. The CDR3 contains 17 residues. Trimming removed 0 bases from V and 0 bases from J, with 11 bases in between. The CDR3 protein is CASSQDLGITNTGELFF. CDR3 nucleotide sequence: TGTGCCAGCAGCCAAGATCTGGGCATCACGAACACCGGGGAGCTGTTTTTT.

The V gene is TRBV5-1, the J gene TRBJ2-7; TRBD1 matches at 9 bases. The germline CDR1 and CDR2 sequences are SGHRS and YFSETQ. The CDR3 totals 15 residues. V trimming: 0 bases; J trimming: 6 bases; junction bases outside the gene matches: 7. The CDR3, as DNA: TGCGCCAGCAGCTTGGGTGGGACAGGGAATGCCGAGCAGTACTTC. It translates to CASSLGGTGNAEQYF.

In the case of this clone: This specimen includes other DNA sequences encoding the same CDR3. This chain uses TRBV20-1 with TRBJ2-1; D is possibly TRBD1 (5 bases). Germline CDR1 DFQATT, CDR2 SNEGSKA (reference sequence). V lost 6 bases to trimming and J lost 7 bases, with 10 bases between them. This CDR3 has 11 amino acids. The CDR3 sequence is CSAGRGNEQFF. The CDR3 DNA reads as TGCAGTGCGGGTAGGGGAAATGAGCAGTTCTTC.

The chain is built from TRBV27 and TRBJ1-5; 12 nucleotides agree with TRBD1. This CDR3 is 19 amino acids long. The V segment lost 7 bases and the J segment 7 bases; nucleotides outside the gene matches: 20. CDR1 and CDR2 from the germline V gene are MNHEY and SMNVEV (reference sequence). This CDR3 is CASTVRPGQGANEFQPQHF. The CDR3 region has the DNA TGTGCCAGCACCGTACGACCGGGACAGGGGGCAAACGAGTTCCAGCCCCAGCATTTT.

The V gene is TRBV11-3, the J gene TRBJ1-2, with D hard to call. Trimming stripped 5 bases from V and 4 bases from J, with 14 bases between. Germline CDR1 and CDR2: SGHNT and YENEEA. The CDR3 sequence is 14 residues long. CDR3 loop: CASSEKSASYGYTF. CDR3 DNA sequence: TGTGCCAGCAGCGAAAAAAGTGCTAGCTATGGCTACACCTTC.

In this sample, this clone turned up a few times. The chain has TRBV7-3 and TRBJ2-1; TRBD2 matches 7 bases. This CDR3 has 13 residues. The ends lost 8 bases at V and 1 base at J; junction bases unmatched: 2. Germline V lookup: CDR1 SGHTA, CDR2 FQGTGA. DNA of the CDR3: TGTGCCAGCGGTAGCGGGTCCTACAATGAGCAGTTCTTC. This sequence encodes CASGSGSYNEQFF.

The chain links TRBV24-1 to TRBJ2-5, with 11 bases lining up with TRBD1. V dropped 10 bases and J dropped 4; count of bases not matched to a gene: 7. The CDR3 is made up of 14 amino acids. Germline V gene data show CDR1 as KGHDR and CDR2 as SFDVKD. CDR3 in DNA: TGTGCCACGGGGGTGGACAGGGGGCGAGAGACCCAGTACTTC. As protein: CATGVDRGRETQYF.

This rearrangement joins TRBV6-2 or TRBV6-3 to TRBJ1-1; tentatively, D is TRBD1 (5 bases). Germline-derived CDR1 and CDR2 are MNHEY and SVGEGT. V lost 0 bases to trimming and J lost 4 bases, with 6 bases between them. CDR3 size: 13 residues. The CDR3 DNA follows: TGTGCCAGCAGTTACTCGGGGGGCACTGAAGCTTTCTTT. It encodes CASSYSGGTEAFF.

This chain links TRBV19 with TRBJ1-5; D perhaps matches TRBD1 (6 bases). This CDR3 region has 12 residues. Trimming shortened V by 8 bases and J by 4 bases, and 9 bases separated the two germline ends. CDR1 is LNHDA, CDR2 SQIVND, per germline (reference sequence). The CDR3 region is CASGQPNQPQHF. CDR3 DNA sequence: TGTGCCAGTGGACAGCCTAATCAGCCCCAGCATTTT.

This sequence joins TRBV3-1 (or the pseudogene TRBV3-2) and TRBJ2-2, with D perhaps matching TRBD2 (6 bases). The CDR3 is 16 residues long. CDR1 LGHDT and CDR2 YNNKEL come from the germline V gene (reference sequence). The V end lost 7 bases, the J end lost 4 bases, and 19 bases lay between the germline ends. CDR3 nucleotide sequence: TGTGCCAGCACCTCTCCGGGACTTTTGTCCACCGGGGAGCTGTTTTTT. Residues: CASTSPGLLSTGELFF.

The chain joins TRBV30 to TRBJ1-5; D may be TRBD1 (6 bases). Germline CDR1 is GTSNPN and CDR2 is SVGIG (reference sequence). This CDR3 is 13 amino acids long. Trimming removed 1 base at V and 4 bases at J, with 8 bases between. For the CDR3, the DNA is TGTGCCTGGAGTGAACAGGGAAATCAGCCCCAGCATTTT. This gives the protein CAWSEQGNQPQHF.

This rearrangement joins TRBV11-2 to TRBJ2-2, with D unresolved. The CDR3 totals 13 residues. Trimming cost V 5 bases and J 7 bases, with 11 bases left between them. Germline CDR1 reads SGHAT; CDR2 reads FQNNGV. The CDR3 protein is CASSAIRDGELFF. The CDR3 nucleotides read TGTGCCAGCAGCGCGATACGAGACGGGGAGCTGTTTTTT.

Notes on this clone: Mismatch with germline at one junction end may stem from a read error. The gene calls are TRBV29-1 and TRBJ2-7; TRBD2 agrees at 10 bases. This CDR3 comprises 17 residues. Germline CDR1 is SQVTM and CDR2 is ANQGSEA. CDR3 protein: CSVVTSGFPSSSYGQYF. Here the CDR3 DNA reads TGCAGCGTTGTGACTAGCGGGTTCCCCTCCAGCTCCTACGGGCAGTACTTC.

The rearrangement links TRBV7-2 to TRBJ2-3; 12 bases match TRBD2. CDR3 length: 15 amino acids. The ends lost 4 bases at V and 3 bases at J; junction bases unmatched: 2. Germline V CDR1 and CDR2: SGHTA, FQGNSA. This CDR3 reads CASSYLAGGTDTQYF. The CDR3, as DNA: TGTGCCAGCAGCTACCTAGCGGGAGGGACAGATACGCAGTATTTT.

On this clone itself: At one end, the junction sequence differs from germline, possibly due to a read error. The chain employs TRBV6-1 and TRBJ1-2; the D gene is possibly TRBD1 (6 bases). Germline V CDR1 and CDR2: MNHNS, SASEGT. The CDR3 runs 15 residues. The CDR3 region has the DNA TGTGGCAGCGGGCCCACACAGGGCCGAAGTGATGGCTACACCTTC. It is translated as CGSGPTQGRSDGYTF.

The rearrangement links TRBV7-3 to TRBJ1-2, with 7 bases fitting TRBD1. CDR1 is SGHTA, CDR2 FQGTGA, per germline. The CDR3 extends over 14 amino acids. J lost 0 bases, V lost 5 bases, and 3 bases had no gene match. The DNA for the CDR3 is TGTGCCAGCAGCCCGACAGGGACTAACTATGGCTACACCTTC. Amino acids: CASSPTGTNYGYTF.

CDR3 residues: CASSSNGRDQETQYF. The DNA of the CDR3 is TGTGCCAGCAGCTCTAACGGGCGGGATCAAGAGACCCAGTACTTC. V gene TRBV7-9 combines with J gene TRBJ2-5; D is possibly TRBD2 (6 bases). Germline V gene lookup returns CDR1 SEHNR and CDR2 FQNEAQ (reference sequence). The CDR3 spans 15 residues. V was cut by 4 bases and J by 2 bases, with 14 bases left in between.

V is TRBV28 and J is TRBJ1-1, with TRBD1 matching over 10 bases. Germline-derived CDR1 and CDR2 are MDHEN and SYDVKM. J gave up 0 bases and V 6 bases, and 13 bases lay outside the gene matches. The CDR3 contains 18 residues. The CDR3 region has the DNA TGTGCCAGCAGCTCCCCTAGGGGACAGGGGAACATGAACACTGAAGCTTTCTTT. It codes for CASSSPRGQGNMNTEAFF.

This sequence joins TRBV12-3 or TRBV12-4 and TRBJ1-2; no firm D call. The CDR3 consists of 13 residues. V was cut by 3 bases and J by 5 bases, with 10 bases left in between. The CDR3 nucleotides are TGTGCCAGCAGTTTCGGAGGCGGGTATGGCTACACCTTC. Amino acids: CASSFGGGYGYTF.